This is a list of T cell receptor beta chains from one sample in a study of T cells after yellow fever vaccination. TCRdb fed the 5' RACE reads into MiXCR, producing one record per CDR3 protein. Found here are some 500,000 distinct CDR3 sequences, about 14% of them singletons; the top ten hold roughly an eighth. The material was PBMCs, obtained on the day of the yellow fever booster vaccination. These receptors were obtained from a man aged 25 to 40 who received the YFV17D yellow fever vaccine. Both conserved end residues are trimmed from each CDR3.

>TRBJ2-7|TRBV6-6
ASASGGYEQY
>TRBJ2-1|TRBV2
ASSDAGTTSYNEQF
>TRBJ2-7|TRBV2
ASSPGQTPAYEQY
>TRBJ1-1|TRBV12-3/TRBV12-4
ASRRQVNTEAF
>TRBJ2-1|TRBV18
ASSPPPGLAGLNEQF
>TRBJ2-2|TRBV5-6
ASSFIWDRNTGELF
>TRBJ2-5|TRBV30
AWSVQGQTTQY
>TRBJ2-1|TRBV5-1
ASSLPLLAGPNNEQF
>TRBJ2-7|TRBV18
ASSLATGETYEQY
>TRBJ2-5|TRBV29-1
SGLARGETQY
>TRBJ2-3|TRBV5-6
ASSPGVGWVTDTQY
>TRBJ1-1|TRBV7-2
ASIPPPTGMNTEAF
>TRBJ2-7|TRBV7-2
ASSVPLSGATYEQY
>TRBJ1-4|TRBV5-1
ASSLNRNRNEKLF
>TRBJ2-3|TRBV7-2
ASSEFPGTGVPDTQY
>TRBJ2-1|TRBV9
ASSSSGIGREQF
>TRBJ2-7|TRBV7-9
ASSLGGTGGADEQY
>TRBJ1-1|TRBV30
ACRTGLRNTEAF
>TRBJ1-3|TRBV6-1
ASRGTASGNTIY
>TRBJ1-4|TRBV7-2
ASSSISTNGKLF
>TRBJ2-7|TRBV7-3
AIRGGRLAANFSYEQY
>TRBJ2-1|TRBV7-8
ASSLTASGIGNEQF
>TRBJ1-5|TRBV20-1
SAREARGQPQH
>TRBJ2-1|TRBV20-1
SARGTGSTYNEQF
>TRBJ2-7|TRBV28
ASTPGDYEQY
>TRBJ2-7|TRBV20-1
SALLPGLQPGEQY
>TRBJ2-1|TRBV2
ASRNGLAGGEQF
>TRBJ2-5|TRBV7-6
ASSFERERAETQY
>TRBJ1-3|TRBV12-3/TRBV12-4
ASSSRGSGNTIY
>TRBJ1-6|TRBV5-1
ASRGARGDSPLH
>TRBJ2-3|TRBV4-3
ASSGTGTGKDTQY
>TRBJ2-3|TRBV6-1
ASSEASTSLGTDTQY
>TRBJ2-1|TRBV6-2/TRBV6-3
ASRRSGIAGVYNEQF
>TRBJ2-5|TRBV15
ATSSLVGETQY
>TRBJ1-5|TRBV20-1
SARGRIAAFNQPQH
>TRBJ1-5|TRBV6-2/TRBV6-3
ASRTGFNQPQH
>TRBJ2-7|TRBV25-1
ASSEGVLRSSYEQY
>TRBJ2-2|TRBV19
ASIEFNTGELF
>TRBJ2-5|TRBV10-3
AIGGGGRETQY
>TRBJ2-7|TRBV12-5
ASGLVRFGQGSYEQY
>TRBJ1-1|TRBV12-3/TRBV12-4
ASSWAF
>TRBJ2-1|TRBV5-1
ASSLARQDYNEQF
>TRBJ2-7|TRBV20-1
SARDVGNYEQY
>TRBJ2-1|TRBV7-2
ASSNQAASRNEQF
>TRBJ2-4|TRBV12-3/TRBV12-4
ASSVGTSGRKNIQY